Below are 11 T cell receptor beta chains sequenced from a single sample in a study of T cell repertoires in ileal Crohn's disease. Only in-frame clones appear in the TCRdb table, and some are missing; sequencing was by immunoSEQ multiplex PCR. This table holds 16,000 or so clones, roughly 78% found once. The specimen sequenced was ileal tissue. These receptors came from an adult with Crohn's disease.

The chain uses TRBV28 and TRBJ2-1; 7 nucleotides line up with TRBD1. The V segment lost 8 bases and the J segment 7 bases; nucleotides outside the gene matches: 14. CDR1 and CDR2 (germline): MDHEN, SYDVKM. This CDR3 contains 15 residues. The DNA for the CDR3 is TGTGCCAGCGGTGTTTCCGGGACAGTTGGGAATGAGCAGTTCTTC. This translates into CASGVSGTVGNEQFF.

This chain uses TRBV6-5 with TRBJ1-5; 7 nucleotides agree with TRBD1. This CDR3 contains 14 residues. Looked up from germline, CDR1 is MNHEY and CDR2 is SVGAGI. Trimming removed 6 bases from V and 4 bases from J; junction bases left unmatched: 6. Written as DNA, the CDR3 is TGTGCCAGCAGACCGACAGGGAAGAATCAGCCCCAGCATTTT. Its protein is CASRPTGKNQPQHF.

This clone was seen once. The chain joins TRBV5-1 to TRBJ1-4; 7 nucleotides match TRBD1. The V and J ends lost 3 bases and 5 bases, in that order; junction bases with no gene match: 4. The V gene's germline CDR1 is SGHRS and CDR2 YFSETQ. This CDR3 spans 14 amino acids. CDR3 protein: CASSSSGQNEKLFF. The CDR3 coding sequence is TGCGCCAGCAGCTCCTCGGGACAGAATGAAAAACTGTTTTTT.

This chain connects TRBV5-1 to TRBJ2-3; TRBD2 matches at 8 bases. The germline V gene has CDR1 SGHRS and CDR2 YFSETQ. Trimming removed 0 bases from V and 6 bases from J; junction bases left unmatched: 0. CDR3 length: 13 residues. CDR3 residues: CASSLGLADTQYF. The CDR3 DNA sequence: TGCGCCAGCAGCTTGGGACTAGCGGATACGCAGTATTTT.

CDR3: CASSPRADGGFSYEQYF. The CDR3 DNA sequence: TGTGCCAGCTCACCTAGGGCGGACGGAGGGTTTTCCTACGAGCAGTACTTC. The chain has TRBV18 and TRBJ2-7, with a weak D call TRBD2 (6 bases). The CDR3 is made up of 17 amino acids. V lost 3 bases to trimming and J lost 1 base, with 19 bases between them. Germline loops: CDR1 KGHSH, CDR2 LQKENI.

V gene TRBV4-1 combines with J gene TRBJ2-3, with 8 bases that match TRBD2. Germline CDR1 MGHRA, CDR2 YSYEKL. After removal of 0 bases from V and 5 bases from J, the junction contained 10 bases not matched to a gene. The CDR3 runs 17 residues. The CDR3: CASSQEPWTSTRDTQYF. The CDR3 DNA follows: TGCGCCAGCAGCCAAGAACCCTGGACTAGCACCCGAGATACGCAGTATTTT.

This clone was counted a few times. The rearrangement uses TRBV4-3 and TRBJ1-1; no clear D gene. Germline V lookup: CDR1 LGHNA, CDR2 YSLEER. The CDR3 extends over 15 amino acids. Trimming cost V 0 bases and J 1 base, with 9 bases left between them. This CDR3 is CASSQDLGGNTEAFF. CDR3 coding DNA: TGCGCCAGCAGCCAAGATCTTGGAGGGAACACTGAAGCTTTCTTT.

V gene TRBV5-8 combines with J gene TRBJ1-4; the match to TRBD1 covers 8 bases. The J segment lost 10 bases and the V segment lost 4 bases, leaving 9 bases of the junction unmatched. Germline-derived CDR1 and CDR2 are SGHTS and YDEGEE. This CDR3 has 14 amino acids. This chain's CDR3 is CASSPGQGSGKLFF. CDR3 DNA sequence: TGTGCCAGCAGCCCCGGACAGGGTTCAGGAAAACTGTTTTTT.

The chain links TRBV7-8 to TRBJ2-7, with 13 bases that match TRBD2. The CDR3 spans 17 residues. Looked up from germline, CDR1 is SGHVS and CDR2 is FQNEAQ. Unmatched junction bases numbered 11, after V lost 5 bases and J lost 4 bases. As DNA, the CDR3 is TGTGCCAGCAGCAAAGGACTAGCGGGGGCAACAGCGTACGAGCAGTACTTC. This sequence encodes CASSKGLAGATAYEQYF.

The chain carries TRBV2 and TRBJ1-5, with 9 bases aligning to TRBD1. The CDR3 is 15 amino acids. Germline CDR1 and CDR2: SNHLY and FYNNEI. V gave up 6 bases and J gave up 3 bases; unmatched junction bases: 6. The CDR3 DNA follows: TGTGCCAGCAGACAGGGGGCAAGTAACAATCAGCCCCAGCATTTT. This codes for CASRQGASNNQPQHF. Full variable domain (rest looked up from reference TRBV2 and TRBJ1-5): EPEVTQTPSHQVTQMGQEVILRCVPISNHLYFYWYRQILGQKVEFLVSFYNNEISEKSEIFDDQFSVERPDGSNFTLKIRSTKLEDSAMYFCASRQGASNNQPQHFGDGTRLSIL.

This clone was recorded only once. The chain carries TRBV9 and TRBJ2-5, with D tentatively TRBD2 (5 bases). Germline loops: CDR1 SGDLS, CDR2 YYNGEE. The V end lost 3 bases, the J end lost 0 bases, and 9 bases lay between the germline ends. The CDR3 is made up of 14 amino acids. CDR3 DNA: TGTGCCAGCAGCGGAGCGGCTGACCAAGAGACCCAGTACTTC. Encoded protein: CASSGAADQETQYF.